This TCR beta chain was sequenced in a study of cytomegalovirus exposure and HLA in healthy donors. Study-wide results and limits: The authors later found HLA-associated TCR beta chains more clonally expanded than equally common others. Later analysis showed most CMV-associated TCR beta chains appearing HLA-restricted.

The PCR ran on 60 Vbeta and 13 Jbeta primers. Assay used: immunoSEQ multiplex PCR; TCRdb lists only in-frame clones, some missing. Of around 220,000 clones in the sample, 60% to 80% are singletons; the top ten hold 1.8%. V dropped 6 bases and J dropped 3; count of bases not matched to a gene: 4. CDR1 MDHEN and CDR2 SYDVKM come from the germline V gene. The CDR3 consists of 13 residues. With regard to this clone: Its antigen is still unknown.

The sequence was collected from a woman aged 30 to 39 in good health and CMV-seronegative. Sequences were obtained from PBMCs. This rearrangement joins TRBV28 to TRBJ2-7; 8 nucleotides line up with TRBD2. CDR3 sequence: CASRPTSGYEQYF. The CDR3 DNA is TGTGCCAGCAGGCCAACTAGCGGCTACGAGCAGTACTTC.